One sample yielded the 13 T cell receptor beta chains listed below, sequenced in a study of identical twins. TCRdb analysed the 5' RACE reads with MiXCR anew, one entry per CDR3 protein. The sample contains hundreds of thousands of distinct CDR3 sequences, over 9% of which appear only once. These records were also assigned to another study, of yellow fever vaccine responses in identical twins.

The sample consisted of PBMCs. The receptor set was obtained from a woman aged 18-29 years in good health.

The chain carries TRBV20-1 and TRBJ2-1; D call uncertain. The CDR3 runs to 11 residues. CDR1 DFQATT and CDR2 SNEGSKA come from the germline V gene (reference sequence). V dropped 3 bases and J dropped 8 bases, with 8 bases sitting between them. CDR3 coding DNA: TGCAGTGCTAGCGTCATTCATGAGCAGTTCTTC. Encoded protein: CSASVIHEQFF.

This clonotype has a handful of counts. The chain has TRBV11-2 and TRBJ2-1, with D tentatively TRBD1 or TRBD2 (5 bases each). From germline, CDR1 is SGHAT and CDR2 FQNNGV. The V end was cut by 5 bases, the J end by 3 bases, with 17 bases between. The CDR3 covers 16 residues. The CDR3 coding sequence is TGTGCCAGCAGCCCGCACTATAGAGGGGTCTACAATGAGCAGTTCTTC. As protein: CASSPHYRGVYNEQFF.

This clonotype was seen repeatedly, ten times or more. The chain links TRBV18 to TRBJ2-1, with D perhaps matching TRBD2 (6 bases). There are 14 residues in the CDR3. Germline-derived CDR1 and CDR2 are KGHSH and LQKENI. V lost 2 bases to trimming and J lost 9 bases, with 14 bases between them. As DNA, the CDR3 is TGTGCCAGCTCACCAGCGGGACTTCCCAGTGAGCAGTTCTTC. This encodes CASSPAGLPSEQFF.

The chain links TRBV9 to TRBJ2-1; possibly TRBD1 or TRBD2 for D (6 bases each). From germline, CDR1 is SGDLS and CDR2 YYNGEE. With 2 bases removed from V and 3 bases from J, the gap between germline ends came to 21 bases. The CDR3 extends over 18 amino acids. CDR3 bases: TGTGCCAGCAGCGTCGGACTAACCCCGAAGGGGGTCTACAATGAGCAGTTCTTC. Encoded protein: CASSVGLTPKGVYNEQFF.

The chain is built from TRBV20-1 and TRBJ2-7, with D hard to call. Germline CDR1 and CDR2: DFQATT and SNEGSKA (reference sequence). V gave up 3 bases and J gave up 3 bases, with 21 bases separating them. The CDR3 covers 16 residues. CDR3 loop: CSASGGLGQAGYEQYF. CDR3 nucleotide sequence: TGCAGTGCTAGCGGCGGTCTCGGCCAGGCCGGCTACGAGCAGTACTTC.

This clonotype was seen at least ten times. The genes are TRBV4-1 and TRBJ2-1; D not resolved. The CDR3 length is 13 residues. V was clipped by 3 bases and J by 7 bases, with 10 bases between them. Per the germline V gene, CDR1 is MGHRA and CDR2 is YSYEKL. The CDR3 DNA reads as TGCGCCAGCAGCCAGGCCCAGTGGAATGAGCAGTTCTTC. It is translated as CASSQAQWNEQFF.

This clonotype was seen more than once but under ten times. V usage is TRBV11-1 and J usage is TRBJ2-3, with TRBD2 matching 7 bases. Germline V lookup: CDR1 SGHAT, CDR2 FQDESV (reference sequence). The CDR3 spans 15 residues. The J segment lost 0 bases and the V segment lost 2 bases, leaving 2 bases of the junction unmatched. The CDR3 spells CASSLNGRSTDTQYF. Written as DNA, the CDR3 is TGTGCCAGCAGCTTAAACGGGAGGAGCACAGATACGCAGTATTTT.

The J gene is TRBJ1-2, the V gene TRBV20-1; D uncertain. Germline V gene data show CDR1 as DFQATT and CDR2 as SNEGSKA (reference sequence). Trimming removed 6 bases from V and 5 bases from J, with 22 bases in between. The CDR3 is 15 residues long. The CDR3 bases are TGCAGTGCCAGCTCCCGGGATTCTTCGACTTATGGCTACACCTTC. This gives the protein CSASSRDSSTYGYTF.

This clonotype was seen more than once but under ten times. The gene calls are TRBV28 and TRBJ1-1; the D is unclear. CDR3 size: 12 residues. The V end lost 10 bases, the J end lost 4 bases, and 13 bases lay between the germline ends. Germline V CDR1 and CDR2: MDHEN, SYDVKM. As DNA, the CDR3 is TGTGCCACCCGGGGAGGGTTCACTGAAGCTTTCTTT. Its protein product is CATRGGFTEAFF.

This clonotype was seen a handful of times. The chain uses TRBV11-2 and TRBJ2-1; no clear D. V was pared by 5 bases and J by 8 bases, with 10 bases between. This CDR3 spans 12 amino acids. The germline gives CDR1 SGHAT, CDR2 FQNNGV. CDR3 DNA: TGTGCCAGCAGCCCAAGAACATATGAGCAGTTCTTC. Its translation is CASSPRTYEQFF.

This clonotype was recorded at least ten times. The rearrangement links TRBV9 to TRBJ2-5, with a possible D match to TRBD2 (5 bases). The CDR3 is made up of 14 amino acids. Germline V gene sequence: CDR1 SGDLS, CDR2 YYNGEE. The ends were cut back, 3 bases at V and 2 bases at J, with 11 bases in the middle. CDR3: CASSGSAPQETQYF. The DNA of the CDR3 is TGTGCCAGCAGCGGTAGCGCCCCACAAGAGACCCAGTACTTC.

The chain recombines TRBV10-3 with TRBJ2-1, with TRBD2 matching 12 bases. This CDR3 is built from 17 residues. The germline gives CDR1 ENHRY, CDR2 SYGVKD. Trimming cost V 5 bases and J 1 base; bases outside gene matches: 6. The CDR3 reads CAISKTSGSSSYNEQFF. As DNA, the CDR3 is TGTGCCATCAGTAAGACTAGCGGGAGTTCTTCCTACAATGAGCAGTTCTTC.

This clonotype was counted at least ten times. This rearrangement joins TRBV5-1 to TRBJ2-2; TRBD2 agrees at 10 bases. After removal of 2 bases from V and 6 bases from J, the junction contained 7 bases not matched to a gene. Germline loops: CDR1 SGHRS, CDR2 YFSETQ. This CDR3 comprises 16 residues. The CDR3 reads CASSFTSGMMAGELFF. CDR3 coding DNA: TGCGCCAGCAGCTTCACTAGCGGGATGATGGCCGGGGAGCTGTTTTTT.